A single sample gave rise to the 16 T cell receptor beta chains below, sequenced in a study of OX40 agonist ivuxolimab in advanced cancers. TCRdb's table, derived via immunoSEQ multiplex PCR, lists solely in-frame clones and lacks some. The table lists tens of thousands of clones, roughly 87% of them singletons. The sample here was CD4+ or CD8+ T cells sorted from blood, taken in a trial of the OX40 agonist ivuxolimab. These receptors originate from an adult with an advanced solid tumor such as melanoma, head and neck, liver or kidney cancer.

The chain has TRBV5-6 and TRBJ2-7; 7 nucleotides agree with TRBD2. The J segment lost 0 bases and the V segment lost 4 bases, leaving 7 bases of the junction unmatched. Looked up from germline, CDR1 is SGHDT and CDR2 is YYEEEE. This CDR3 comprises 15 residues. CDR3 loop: CASSPAGKSSYEQYV. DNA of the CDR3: TGTGCCAGCAGCCCAGCGGGAAAAAGCTCCTACGAGCAGTACGTC.

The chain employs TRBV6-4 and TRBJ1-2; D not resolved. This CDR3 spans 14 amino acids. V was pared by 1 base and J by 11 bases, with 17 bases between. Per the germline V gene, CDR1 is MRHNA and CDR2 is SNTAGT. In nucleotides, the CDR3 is TGTGCCAGCAGTGACTTAACCCCCCCGCTTCTGTACACCTTC. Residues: CASSDLTPPLLYTF.

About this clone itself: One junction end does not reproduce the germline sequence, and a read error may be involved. DNA for the CDR3: TGCGCCAGCAGTTTGGACAACCCTAGCAATCAGCCCCAGCATTTT. This codes for CASSLDNPSNQPQHF. J is TRBJ1-5 and V is TRBV5-1; D is possibly TRBD1 (5 bases). Germline assignment: CDR1 SGHRS and CDR2 YFSETQ. There are 15 residues in the CDR3.

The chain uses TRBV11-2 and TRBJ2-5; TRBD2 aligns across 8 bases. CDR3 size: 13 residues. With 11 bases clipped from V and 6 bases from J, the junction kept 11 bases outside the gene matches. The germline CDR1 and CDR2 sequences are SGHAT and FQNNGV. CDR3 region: CAGAGGAEKTQYF. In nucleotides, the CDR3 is TGTGCCGGGGCGGGGGGAGCGGAAAAGACCCAGTACTTC.

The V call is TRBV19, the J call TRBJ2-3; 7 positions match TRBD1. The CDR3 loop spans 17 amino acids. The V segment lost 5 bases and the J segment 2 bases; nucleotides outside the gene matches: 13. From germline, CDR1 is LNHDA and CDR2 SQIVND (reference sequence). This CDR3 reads CASSPEKQGRATDTQYF. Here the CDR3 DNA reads TGTGCCAGTAGTCCGGAAAAACAGGGGCGAGCCACAGATACGCAGTATTTT.

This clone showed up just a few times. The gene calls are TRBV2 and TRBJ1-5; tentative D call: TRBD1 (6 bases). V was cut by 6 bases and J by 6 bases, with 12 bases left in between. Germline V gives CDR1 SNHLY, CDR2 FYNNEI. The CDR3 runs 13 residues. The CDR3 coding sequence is TGTGCCAGCAGGGTTCAGGGGTCTCAGCCCCAGCATTTT. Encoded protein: CASRVQGSQPQHF.

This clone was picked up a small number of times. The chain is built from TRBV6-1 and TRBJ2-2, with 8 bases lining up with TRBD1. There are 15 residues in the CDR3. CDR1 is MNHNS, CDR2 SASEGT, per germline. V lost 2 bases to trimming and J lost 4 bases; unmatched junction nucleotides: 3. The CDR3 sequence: CASSEQGAGTGELFF. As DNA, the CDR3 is TGTGCCAGCAGTGAACAGGGGGCGGGCACCGGGGAGCTGTTTTTT.

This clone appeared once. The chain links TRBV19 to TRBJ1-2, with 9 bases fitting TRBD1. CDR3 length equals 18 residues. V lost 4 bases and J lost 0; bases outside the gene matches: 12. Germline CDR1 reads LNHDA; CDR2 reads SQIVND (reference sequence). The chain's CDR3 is CASSTPTGGGPANYGYTF. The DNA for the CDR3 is TGTGCCAGTAGTACACCTACAGGGGGCGGCCCCGCTAACTATGGCTACACCTTC. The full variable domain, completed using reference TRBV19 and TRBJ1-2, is DGGITQSPKYLFRKEGQNVTLSCEQNLNHDAMYWYRQDPGQGLRLIYYSQIVNDFQKGDIAEGYSVSREKKESFPLTVTSAQKNPTAFYLCASSTPTGGGPANYGYTFGSGTRLTVV.

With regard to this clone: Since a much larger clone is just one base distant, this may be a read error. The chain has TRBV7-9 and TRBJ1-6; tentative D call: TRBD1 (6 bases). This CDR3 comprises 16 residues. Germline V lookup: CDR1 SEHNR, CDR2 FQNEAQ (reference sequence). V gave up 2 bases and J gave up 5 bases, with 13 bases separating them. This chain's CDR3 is CASSLFGAGDNSPLHF. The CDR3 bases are TGTGCCAGCAGCTTATTTGGGGCAGGGGATAATTCACCCCTCCACTTT.

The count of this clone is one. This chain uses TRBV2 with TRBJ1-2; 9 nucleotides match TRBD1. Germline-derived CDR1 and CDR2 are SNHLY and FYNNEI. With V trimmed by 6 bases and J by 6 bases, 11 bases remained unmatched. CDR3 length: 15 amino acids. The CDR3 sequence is CASRRVRTGEHGYTF. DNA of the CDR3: TGTGCCAGCAGAAGAGTTAGGACAGGGGAACATGGCTACACCTTC.

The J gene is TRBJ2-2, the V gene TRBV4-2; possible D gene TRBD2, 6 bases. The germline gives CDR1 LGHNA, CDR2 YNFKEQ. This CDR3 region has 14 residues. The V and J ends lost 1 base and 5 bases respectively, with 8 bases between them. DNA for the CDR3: TGTGCCAGCAGCCAAGTAGGAGGGACCGGGGAGCTGTTTTTT. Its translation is CASSQVGGTGELFF.

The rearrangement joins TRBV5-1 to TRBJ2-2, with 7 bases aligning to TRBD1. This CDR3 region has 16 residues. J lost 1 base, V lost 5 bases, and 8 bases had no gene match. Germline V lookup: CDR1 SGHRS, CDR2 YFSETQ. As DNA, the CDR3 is TGCGCCAGCAGGCCGGGACAGCCAAAGAACACCGGGGAGCTGTTTTTT. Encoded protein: CASRPGQPKNTGELFF.

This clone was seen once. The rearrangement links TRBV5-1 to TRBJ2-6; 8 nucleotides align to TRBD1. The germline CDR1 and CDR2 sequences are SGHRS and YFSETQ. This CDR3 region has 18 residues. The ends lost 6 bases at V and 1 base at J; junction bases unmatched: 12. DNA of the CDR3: TGCGCCAGCACCCCTAGGACAGGGAGGACATCTGGGGCCAACGTCCTGACTTTC. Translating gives CASTPRTGRTSGANVLTF.

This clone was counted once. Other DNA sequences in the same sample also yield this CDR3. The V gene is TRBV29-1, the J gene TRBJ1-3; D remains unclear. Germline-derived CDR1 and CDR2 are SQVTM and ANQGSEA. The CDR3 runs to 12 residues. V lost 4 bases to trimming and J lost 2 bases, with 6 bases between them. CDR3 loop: CSVVTPGNTIYF. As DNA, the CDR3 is TGCAGCGTTGTGACCCCTGGAAACACCATATATTTT.

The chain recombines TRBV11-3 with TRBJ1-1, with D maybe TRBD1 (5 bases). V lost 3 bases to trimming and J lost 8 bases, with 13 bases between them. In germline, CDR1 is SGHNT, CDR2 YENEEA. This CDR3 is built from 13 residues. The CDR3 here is CASSLVSGREAFF. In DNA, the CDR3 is TGTGCCAGCAGCTTGGTCTCAGGGCGCGAAGCTTTCTTT.

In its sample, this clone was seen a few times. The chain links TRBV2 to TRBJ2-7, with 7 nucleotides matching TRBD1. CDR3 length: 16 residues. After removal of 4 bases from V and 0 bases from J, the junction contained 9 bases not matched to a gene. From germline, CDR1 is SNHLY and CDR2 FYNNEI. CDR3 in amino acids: CASSGGRGSISYEQYV. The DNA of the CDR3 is TGTGCCAGCAGTGGCGGCAGGGGGTCGATCTCCTACGAGCAGTACGTC.